Below, 26 T cell receptor beta chains from the same sample are listed, as sequenced in a study of control samples from healthy donors and cancer patients. TCRdb's copy holds only in-frame clones and misses some; the assay was immunoSEQ multiplex PCR. The sample carries around 70,000 clones, around 90% recorded once. The sample was PBMCs. All receptors derive from a woman in her forties or fifties with colorectal cancer.

The chain carries TRBV7-9 and TRBJ2-3; TRBD2 agrees at 10 bases. The CDR3 has 17 amino acids. The V gene end was trimmed by 4 bases and the J gene end by 6 bases; junction bases not matched to a gene: 13. The germline CDR1 and CDR2 sequences are SEHNR and FQNEAQ (reference sequence). The CDR3 DNA sequence: TGTGCCAGCAGCTACAGCGGCGATAGCGGGGGGATGGATACGCAGTATTTT. Translating it yields CASSYSGDSGGMDTQYF.

The rearrangement joins TRBV3-1 (or the pseudogene TRBV3-2) to TRBJ1-1; D perhaps matches TRBD1 (5 bases). Per germline, CDR1 LGHDT and CDR2 YNNKEL (reference sequence). CDR3 size: 13 residues. The V end was cut by 1 base, the J end by 4 bases, with 7 bases between. DNA of the CDR3: TGTGCCAGCAGCCAAGGGGGGGGCACTGAAGCTTTCTTT. Amino acid sequence: CASSQGGGTEAFF.

The sample holds one count of this clone. The V gene is TRBV6-2 or TRBV6-3, the J gene TRBJ1-5, with D possibly matching TRBD1 (5 bases). The CDR3 consists of 19 residues. V was pared by 0 bases and J by 3 bases, with 21 bases between. CDR1 and CDR2 (germline): MNHEY, SVGEGT. The CDR3 region is CASSYSRGRDRGYNQPQHF. In DNA, the CDR3 is TGTGCCAGCAGTTACTCTAGAGGTCGGGATAGGGGTTACAATCAGCCCCAGCATTTT.

CDR3: CASSFLNGELFF. CDR3 in DNA: TGTGCCAGCAGTTTTTTGAACGGGGAGCTGTTTTTT. V is TRBV12-3 or TRBV12-4 and J is TRBJ2-2; no clear D gene. The CDR3 has 12 residues. Trimming removed 3 bases from V and 7 bases from J, with 6 bases in between.

The V gene is TRBV6-6, the J gene TRBJ2-4, with a possible D match to TRBD1 (6 bases). With 6 bases removed from V and 0 bases from J, the gap between germline ends came to 12 bases. CDR1 MNHNY and CDR2 SVGAGI come from the germline V gene (reference sequence). The CDR3 has 15 amino acids. The CDR3 bases are TGTGCCAGCAGGGACAGTCTACTAGCCAAAAACATTCAGTACTTC. Protein sequence: CASRDSLLAKNIQYF.

The CDR3 DNA reads as TGTGCCAGCAGCTTAGGCGTGGGAACAGATACGCAGTATTTT. This gives the protein CASSLGVGTDTQYF. V is TRBV7-2 and J is TRBJ2-3; no clear D. V lost 1 base and J lost 3, with 8 bases in between. Per the germline V gene, CDR1 is SGHTA and CDR2 is FQGNSA. The CDR3 loop spans 14 amino acids.

This rearrangement joins TRBV4-3 to TRBJ2-5, with D perhaps TRBD2 (5 bases). The CDR3 is 15 residues long. V gave up 0 bases and J gave up 7 bases, with 15 bases separating them. The germline CDR1 and CDR2 sequences are LGHNA and YSLEER. The CDR3 DNA follows: TGCGCCAGCAGCCAAGAGTACGCGAGCGAGGGGACCCAGTACTTC. Protein sequence: CASSQEYASEGTQYF.

The chain joins TRBV30 to TRBJ2-6, with 7 nucleotides matching TRBD1. Germline lookup yields CDR1 GTSNPN and CDR2 SVGIG (reference sequence). V was pared by 4 bases and J by 0 bases, with 3 bases of the junction left unmatched. This CDR3 has 15 residues. CDR3 sequence: CAWNRQGSGANVLTF. In nucleotides, the CDR3 is TGTGCCTGGAACCGACAGGGCTCTGGGGCCAACGTCCTGACTTTC.

This sequence joins TRBV14 and TRBJ2-3; D gene unclear. The CDR3 length is 13 residues. Germline lookup yields CDR1 SGHDN and CDR2 FVKESK. V shed 0 bases and J shed 2 bases, with 3 bases lying between them. The DNA of the CDR3 is TGTGCCAGCAGCCAAGATCCCACAGATACGCAGTATTTT. Amino acids: CASSQDPTDTQYF.

The chain carries TRBV19 and TRBJ1-1, with 10 bases identical to TRBD1. After removal of 3 bases from V and 4 bases from J, the junction contained 2 bases not matched to a gene. The CDR3 extends over 14 amino acids. Germline values: CDR1 LNHDA, CDR2 SQIVND (reference sequence). As DNA, the CDR3 is TGTGCCAGTAGTATTGGGACAGGGGTCACTGAAGCTTTCTTT. This translates into CASSIGTGVTEAFF.

This clone was detected once. Other DNA variants within this sample encode the same CDR3. The chain recombines TRBV12-3 or TRBV12-4 with TRBJ2-3; D possibly corresponds to TRBD2 (6 bases). Trimming took 6 bases from V and 1 from J, leaving 8 bases between them. The CDR3 sequence is 13 residues long. The CDR3 DNA sequence: TGTGCCAGCAGATCGGGGGGCACAGATACGCAGTATTTT. Translation: CASRSGGTDTQYF.

Details on this clone: This specimen includes other DNA sequences encoding the same CDR3. The rearrangement uses TRBV6-2 or TRBV6-3 and TRBJ2-7; 8 positions agree with TRBD2. Germline CDR1 and CDR2: MNHEY and SVGEGT. This CDR3 contains 13 residues. With 6 bases clipped from V and 6 bases from J, the junction kept 7 bases outside the gene matches. The DNA of the CDR3 is TGTGCCAGCAGCCTCGGCGGGGGGTTCGAGCAGTACGTC. Protein: CASSLGGGFEQYV.

The chain joins TRBV15 to TRBJ1-2, with D tentatively TRBD1 (5 bases). The germline V gene encodes CDR1 LNHNV and CDR2 YYDKDF (reference sequence). The V end was cut by 4 bases, the J end by 7 bases, with 10 bases between. The CDR3 covers 12 residues. CDR3 in amino acids: CATSNSGIGYTF. CDR3 in DNA: TGTGCCACCAGCAACTCAGGGATTGGCTACACCTTC.

V and J are TRBV18 and TRBJ2-1, with 11 bases matching TRBD1. Trimming at V came to 0 bases and at J to 2 bases, leaving 3 bases not matched to a gene. CDR1 and CDR2 from the germline V gene are KGHSH and LQKENI. The CDR3 is made up of 17 amino acids. The CDR3 sequence is CASSPPGTGGPYNEQFF. In DNA form, the CDR3 reads TGTGCCAGCTCACCACCCGGGACAGGGGGTCCCTACAATGAGCAGTTCTTC.

The CDR3 DNA reads as TGTGCCAGCAGGGTGAGGGGATGGTCACCCCTCCACTTT. As protein: CASRVRGWSPLHF. The rearrangement links TRBV12-3 or TRBV12-4 to TRBJ1-6; tentative D call: TRBD1 (5 bases). This CDR3 region has 13 residues. V lost 6 bases to trimming and J lost 10 bases, with 13 bases between them.

The chain has TRBV5-1 and TRBJ2-5; 10 bases map to TRBD2. Trimming cost V 4 bases and J 3 bases; bases outside gene matches: 3. The CDR3 extends over 14 amino acids. Germline-derived CDR1 and CDR2 are SGHRS and YFSETQ. The CDR3 loop is CASSLLAGEETQYF. The DNA of the CDR3 is TGCGCCAGCAGCCTCCTAGCGGGGGAAGAGACCCAGTACTTC. The variable domain in full, completed from reference TRBV5-1 and TRBJ2-5, reads KAGVTQTPRYLIKTRGQQVTLSCSPISGHRSVSWYQQTPGQGLQFLFEYFSETQRNKGNFPGRFSGRQFSNSRSEMNVSTLELGDSALYLCASSLLAGEETQYFGPGTRLLVL.

This clone was seen once. This chain links TRBV6-5 with TRBJ1-5, with a weak D call TRBD1 (5 bases). The V and J ends lost 0 bases and 7 bases respectively, with 13 bases between them. CDR1 and CDR2 (germline): MNHEY, SVGAGI. This CDR3 is built from 15 residues. The CDR3 region has the DNA TGTGCCAGCAGTTACTCCCAGCAGGGTTTACAGCCCCAGCATTTT. It yields the protein CASSYSQQGLQPQHF.

This chain joins TRBV2 and TRBJ2-7; 8 bases fit TRBD2. This CDR3 spans 16 amino acids. With 2 bases clipped from V and 4 bases from J, the junction kept 10 bases outside the gene matches. Germline lookup yields CDR1 SNHLY and CDR2 FYNNEI. In DNA form, the CDR3 reads TGTGCCAGCAGTGAATTACGGGGGGGCCTGGGGTACGAGCAGTACGTC. This translates into CASSELRGGLGYEQYV.

This clone was seen once. The gene calls are TRBV10-3 and TRBJ2-2, with 7 bases lining up with TRBD2. CDR3 size: 14 residues. Germline V lookup: CDR1 ENHRY, CDR2 SYGVKD. CDR3 coding DNA: TGTGCATCCCGGGAGGTAGACAACACCGGGGAGCTGTTTTTT. Residues: CASREVDNTGELFF.

The V and J genes are TRBV11-1 and TRBJ2-1, with D maybe TRBD1 (5 bases). V was trimmed by 5 bases and J by 7 bases, leaving 9 bases between them. This CDR3 comprises 12 residues. Germline V gene data show CDR1 as SGHAT and CDR2 as FQDESV (reference sequence). As DNA, the CDR3 is TGTGCCAGCAGCGCCAGGGTGAATGAGCAGTTCTTC. This gives the protein CASSARVNEQFF.

V and J are TRBV5-4 and TRBJ1-2; D remains unclear. This CDR3 contains 12 residues. The germline V gene encodes CDR1 SGHNT and CDR2 YYREEE (reference sequence). Trimming pared 3 bases from V and 8 bases from J, leaving 11 bases between. CDR3 DNA sequence: TGTGCCAGCAGCTCGGACCTTGCAGGCTACACCTTC. Translated: CASSSDLAGYTF. Combining the CDR3 with reference TRBV5-4 and TRBJ1-2 gives the whole variable domain ETGVTQSPTHLIKTRGQQVTLRCSSQSGHNTVSWYQQALGQGPQFIFQYYREEENGRGNFPPRFSGLQFPNYSSELNVNALELDDSALYLCASSSDLAGYTFGSGTRLTVV.

This chain joins TRBV30 and TRBJ1-2, with 9 bases identical to TRBD1. Germline trimming cut 2 bases from V and 6 bases from J; bases unmatched to any gene: 16. Looked up from germline, CDR1 is GTSNPN and CDR2 is SVGIG (reference sequence). The CDR3 runs to 17 residues. CDR3 loop: CAWSSSGTGYSFDGYTF. As DNA, the CDR3 is TGTGCCTGGAGTTCCTCCGGGACAGGGTATTCATTCGATGGCTACACCTTC.

This chain joins TRBV7-9 and TRBJ1-3; D unclear. Germline CDR1 and CDR2: SEHNR and FQNEAQ (reference sequence). The CDR3 has 12 amino acids. V shed 8 bases and J shed 3 bases, with 8 bases lying between them. CDR3 region: CASEGGGNTIYF. CDR3 in DNA: TGTGCCAGCGAAGGTGGTGGAAACACCATATATTTT.

The chain employs TRBV10-2 and TRBJ2-7, with D possibly being TRBD1 (6 bases). The CDR3 is 12 amino acids. V shed 10 bases and J shed 2 bases, with 12 bases lying between them. CDR1 is WSHSY and CDR2 is SAAADI in the germline V gene. The CDR3 DNA reads as TGCGCCACCCCGGGACACCCCTACGAGCAGTACGTC. This gives the protein CATPGHPYEQYV.

The chain combines TRBV5-1 with TRBJ2-3; TRBD2 matches at 10 bases. J was trimmed by 4 bases and V by 3 bases; bases with no gene match: 8. The germline V gene encodes CDR1 SGHRS and CDR2 YFSETQ. This CDR3 contains 16 residues. This CDR3 is CASSYYSGGPADTQYF. For the CDR3, the DNA is TGCGCCAGCAGCTATTATAGCGGGGGGCCAGCAGATACGCAGTATTTT.

The chain joins TRBV6-2 or TRBV6-3 to TRBJ1-4; D is undetermined. The V gene lost 6 bases and the J gene lost 8 bases, with 16 bases spanning the gap. There are 14 residues in the CDR3. CDR1 is MNHEY, CDR2 SVGEGT, per germline. Here the CDR3 DNA reads TGTGCCAGCAGCCCGTACACCCAGGCGGAAAAACTGTTTTTT. Translation gives CASSPYTQAEKLFF.